The 26 T cell receptor beta chains reported below all come from one sample, sequenced in a study of cytotoxic CD8 clonotypes in ibrutinib-treated CLL. Generated by immunoSEQ multiplex PCR, the TCRdb table keeps only in-frame clones and is missing some. The table has 50,000 to 75,000 clones, approximately 71% seen once; the top ten hold 43%. Source: PBMCs, taken after 12 months of ibrutinib treatment. The receptors here all came from a human donor with chronic lymphocytic leukemia.

The J gene is TRBJ2-5, the V gene TRBV7-9; 12 bases agree with TRBD2. CDR3 length: 15 amino acids. The trim removed 4 bases at V and 3 bases at J, leaving 3 bases unmatched. From germline, CDR1 is SEHNR and CDR2 FQNEAQ (reference sequence). The CDR3 spells CASSSLAGGKETQYF. The CDR3 DNA follows: TGTGCCAGCAGCTCACTAGCGGGAGGTAAAGAGACCCAGTACTTC.

The genes are TRBV2 and TRBJ2-7, with unresolved D. Trimming took off 6 bases at V and 6 bases at J, with 12 bases between the two ends. There are 12 residues in the CDR3. Germline CDR1 reads SNHLY; CDR2 reads FYNNEI. The CDR3 is CASSEPNSEQYF. DNA for the CDR3: TGTGCCAGCAGCGAACCTAATTCCGAGCAGTACTTC.

The chain couples TRBV29-1 to TRBJ1-2; D gene ambiguous. The V end lost 2 bases, the J end lost 8 bases, and 3 bases lay between the germline ends. Germline V gene sequence: CDR1 SQVTM, CDR2 ANQGSEA. The CDR3 sequence is 9 residues long. The CDR3 loop is CSVESGYTF. CDR3 DNA sequence: TGCAGCGTTGAAAGCGGCTACACCTTC.

CDR3 region: CASSPAHRGLYGYTF. The CDR3 DNA reads TGCGCCAGCAGCCCGGCCCACAGGGGTCTCTATGGCTACACCTTC. The chain recombines TRBV4-3 with TRBJ1-2; 7 bases are a match to TRBD1. Germline-derived CDR1 and CDR2 are LGHNA and YSLEER. The ends lost 4 bases at V and 4 bases at J; junction bases unmatched: 9. CDR3 length: 15 amino acids.

The chain has TRBV7-9 and TRBJ2-4, with TRBD2 as a possible D gene (6 bases). V gave up 0 bases and J gave up 4 bases, with 10 bases separating them. Germline V gene data show CDR1 as SEHNR and CDR2 as FQNEAQ (reference sequence). This CDR3 has 15 amino acids. The CDR3 region is CASSLAWDSKNIQYF. The CDR3 DNA reads TGTGCCAGCAGCTTAGCATGGGACTCGAAAAACATTCAGTACTTC.

V and J are TRBV5-1 and TRBJ2-7; a weak D match, TRBD1 (6 bases). Germline assignment: CDR1 SGHRS and CDR2 YFSETQ. Trimming left V 1 base short and J 0 bases short, with 11 bases between. The CDR3 runs 15 residues. The CDR3 reads CASSLWAGVSYEQYF. As DNA, the CDR3 is TGCGCCAGCAGCTTGTGGGCAGGGGTCTCCTACGAGCAGTACTTC.

V and J are TRBV29-1 and TRBJ2-5; TRBD1 matches 8 bases. V was pared by 5 bases and J by 5 bases, with 4 bases of the junction left unmatched. This CDR3 contains 12 residues. The germline V gene encodes CDR1 SQVTM and CDR2 ANQGSEA. DNA for the CDR3: TGCAGCGTTTTGACAGGGGCGGAGACCCAGTACTTC. The encoded protein is CSVLTGAETQYF.

The chain joins TRBV4-2 to TRBJ1-2; 7 nucleotides match TRBD1. This CDR3 comprises 15 residues. The J segment lost 4 bases and the V segment lost 4 bases, leaving 9 bases of the junction unmatched. Per germline, CDR1 LGHNA and CDR2 YNFKEQ. The CDR3 DNA reads TGTGCCAGCAGCCGGGACAGACAGGGCGGCTATGGCTACACCTTC. Protein product: CASSRDRQGGYGYTF.

The rearrangement uses TRBV2 and TRBJ1-1, with D unclear. The CDR3 is 16 residues long. V gave up 5 bases and J gave up 6 bases, with 22 bases separating them. CDR1 is SNHLY, CDR2 FYNNEI, per germline. As DNA, the CDR3 is TGTGCCAGCAGTTCGCCGGGGATCTTGTCGAGCCCTGAAGCTTTCTTT. It encodes CASSSPGILSSPEAFF.

This clone was detected only a few times. This rearrangement joins TRBV5-6 to TRBJ1-3; D call uncertain. From germline, CDR1 is SGHDT and CDR2 YYEEEE. Between the trimmed V and J ends, which lost 4 bases and 3 bases, there was a span of 11 bases. CDR3 length: 14 residues. The CDR3 loop is CASSPRGGGNTIYF. CDR3 nucleotide sequence: TGTGCCAGCAGCCCCCGGGGAGGTGGAAACACCATATATTTT. Using reference TRBV5-6 and TRBJ1-3 for the parts outside the CDR3, the full variable domain is DAGVTQSPTHLIKTRGQQVTLRCSPKSGHDTVSWYQQALGQGPQFIFQYYEEEERQRGNFPDRFSGHQFPNYSSELNVNALLLGDSALYLCASSPRGGGNTIYFGEGSWLTVV.

This sequence joins TRBV19 and TRBJ2-4; no clear D gene. CDR3 length equals 16 residues. Germline CDR1 reads LNHDA; CDR2 reads SQIVND (reference sequence). The V end was cut by 7 bases, the J end by 0 bases, with 16 bases between. The CDR3: CASMGSSTLAKNIQYF. CDR3 in DNA: TGTGCCAGTATGGGGTCGAGTACCCTAGCCAAAAACATTCAGTACTTC.

The rearrangement links TRBV27 to TRBJ2-2, with D perhaps matching TRBD1 or TRBD2 (5 bases each). Trimming stripped 2 bases from V and 4 bases from J, with 11 bases between. Germline assignment: CDR1 MNHEY and CDR2 SMNVEV (reference sequence). CDR3 length: 15 amino acids. The CDR3, as DNA: TGTGCCAGCAGTTTACGAACCGGGACCACCGGGGAGCTGTTTTTT. Amino acids: CASSLRTGTTGELFF.

The chain has TRBV29-1 and TRBJ1-1; the D gene is possibly TRBD1 (5 bases). Germline V CDR1 and CDR2: SQVTM, ANQGSEA. The CDR3 sequence is 16 residues long. V was trimmed by 3 bases and J by 3 bases, leaving 20 bases between them. Here the CDR3 DNA reads TGCAGCGTTGATGGTAGAAAGGGGCTTGAGGACACTGAAGCTTTCTTT. Amino acids: CSVDGRKGLEDTEAFF.

This clone was picked up one time. V and J are TRBV6-1 and TRBJ2-7, with D tentatively TRBD1 (5 bases). CDR1 is MNHNS and CDR2 is SASEGT in the germline V gene. The CDR3 covers 15 residues. V was cut by 6 bases and J by 0 bases, with 15 bases left in between. The CDR3 sequence is CASSTTRVPSYEQYF. The CDR3 coding sequence is TGTGCCAGCAGCACAACCAGGGTTCCCTCCTACGAGCAGTACTTC.

This clone was observed a few times. The chain combines TRBV6-1 with TRBJ1-5; no clear D. Per germline, CDR1 MNHNS and CDR2 SASEGT. Trimming shortened V by 6 bases and J by 3 bases, and 9 bases separated the two germline ends. The CDR3 contains 13 residues. The CDR3 sequence is CASSPAPNQPQHF. CDR3 nucleotide sequence: TGTGCCAGCAGCCCCGCCCCCAATCAGCCCCAGCATTTT.

This clone is classed as large. This sequence joins TRBV4-3 and TRBJ1-1; D call uncertain. CDR3 size: 13 residues. The ends were cut back, 4 bases at V and 1 base at J, with 7 bases in the middle. Germline lookup yields CDR1 LGHNA and CDR2 YSLEER. CDR3 sequence (DNA): TGCGCCAGCAGCCCCATGAGGAACACTGAAGCTTTCTTT. Its protein is CASSPMRNTEAFF.

This clone was found once. V and J are TRBV6-5 and TRBJ1-1; possibly TRBD1 for D (6 bases). V was pared by 0 bases and J by 6 bases, with 11 bases between. This CDR3 has 14 amino acids. Germline CDR1 reads MNHEY; CDR2 reads SVGAGI. CDR3 nucleotide sequence: TGTGCCAGCAGTTACTCGCAGGGGATCCCTGAAGCTTTCTTT. It encodes CASSYSQGIPEAFF.

The chain is built from TRBV6-6 and TRBJ2-1; D call uncertain. With 6 bases removed from V and 1 base from J, the gap between germline ends came to 13 bases. Per germline, CDR1 MNHNY and CDR2 SVGAGI (reference sequence). The CDR3 sequence is 15 residues long. This CDR3 reads CASRFQTSSYNEQFF. The CDR3 nucleotides read TGTGCCAGCAGGTTCCAAACCAGTTCCTACAATGAGCAGTTCTTC.

The V gene is TRBV28, the J gene TRBJ2-4; D not resolved. The length of the CDR3 is 14 residues. CDR1 is MDHEN, CDR2 SYDVKM, per germline. With 3 bases removed from V and 0 bases from J, the gap between germline ends came to 6 bases. The CDR3 region has the DNA TGTGCCAGCAGTTTTCCGGGAGCCAAAAACATTCAGTACTTC. It yields the protein CASSFPGAKNIQYF.

This clone was detected only once. This chain uses TRBV4-3 with TRBJ2-3; 9 bases align to TRBD2. V lost 0 bases and J lost 10; bases outside the gene matches: 8. The CDR3 extends over 15 amino acids. Per germline, CDR1 LGHNA and CDR2 YSLEER. CDR3 DNA sequence: TGCGCCAGCAGCCAAGATTGGGCAGGCGGGAGGGCGCAGTATTTT. It encodes CASSQDWAGGRAQYF.

The chain links TRBV9 to TRBJ1-1; D is unclear. Trimming took 0 bases from V and 0 from J, leaving 6 bases between them. CDR1 and CDR2 from the germline V gene are SGDLS and YYNGEE. The CDR3 contains 14 residues. As DNA, the CDR3 is TGTGCCAGCAGCGTAGATTTAGTGAACACTGAAGCTTTCTTT. It codes for CASSVDLVNTEAFF.

The chain couples TRBV2 to TRBJ2-1, with 12 bases aligning to TRBD1. The CDR3 covers 15 residues. V lost 7 bases to trimming and J lost 7 bases; unmatched junction nucleotides: 8. The germline V gene has CDR1 SNHLY and CDR2 FYNNEI. The CDR3 DNA follows: TGTGCCAGCATGGGCGGGACAGGGGGCTGGAATGAGCAGTTCTTC. Amino acids: CASMGGTGGWNEQFF.

The chain links TRBV28 to TRBJ2-7; 10 nucleotides match TRBD2. V was pared by 6 bases and J by 2 bases, with 7 bases of the junction left unmatched. CDR3 length: 15 residues. The germline CDR1 and CDR2 sequences are MDHEN and SYDVKM. The CDR3 DNA sequence: TGTGCCAGCAGGTCTAGCGGGAGCGAAACCTACGAGCAGTACTTC. Residues: CASRSSGSETYEQYF.

This chain connects TRBV6-6 to TRBJ1-2; 10 bases align to TRBD1. In germline, CDR1 is MNHNY, CDR2 SVGAGI (reference sequence). With V trimmed by 0 bases and J by 7 bases, 5 bases remained unmatched. CDR3 length equals 15 residues. CDR3 loop: CASSYSPGQGIGYTF. The CDR3 nucleotides are TGTGCCAGCAGTTACTCACCGGGACAGGGGATTGGCTACACCTTC.

This chain connects TRBV4-2 to TRBJ2-7, with 9 bases lining up with TRBD1. V lost 5 bases, J lost 6 bases, and 5 bases stayed unmatched. Looked up from germline, CDR1 is LGHNA and CDR2 is YNFKEQ. This CDR3 is 13 amino acids long. CDR3 bases: TGTGCCAGCAGCGTACGACAGGGGGGCGAGCAGTACTTC. Translated, it gives CASSVRQGGEQYF.

The V and J genes are TRBV7-9 and TRBJ2-7; D gene unclear. The CDR3 loop spans 14 amino acids. Trimming took 5 bases from V and 0 from J, leaving 11 bases between them. Germline CDR1 and CDR2: SEHNR and FQNEAQ (reference sequence). The CDR3 DNA is TGTGCCAGCAGCCCTATCCCGCCCTCCTACGAGCAGTACTTC. Its protein product is CASSPIPPSYEQYF.